This passage covers 32 T cell receptor beta chains from one sample sequenced in a study of blood T cell repertoires in COVID-19. The repertoire was sequenced with immunoSEQ multiplex PCR; TCRdb's copy has only in-frame clones and lacks some. The sample yields roughly 190,000 clones, about 86% seen once. Material: peripheral blood. Every receptor here comes from a man younger than 40 with active or convalescent COVID-19.

The rearrangement joins TRBV7-8 to TRBJ1-6; 10 positions match TRBD1. The germline CDR1 and CDR2 sequences are SGHVS and FQNEAQ. J was trimmed by 1 base and V by 1 base; bases with no gene match: 4. The CDR3 has 18 residues. The CDR3 DNA sequence: TGTGCCAGCAGCTTAGTAGGGACAGGGGATTCCTATAATTCACCCCTCCACTTT. It translates to CASSLVGTGDSYNSPLHF.

The chain carries TRBV27 and TRBJ1-1; D unresolved. The V gene's germline CDR1 is MNHEY and CDR2 SMNVEV (reference sequence). V shed 4 bases and J shed 0 bases, with 9 bases lying between them. CDR3 length: 14 amino acids. The CDR3 region is CASSYRGVNTEAFF. CDR3 DNA: TGTGCCAGCAGTTATCGCGGCGTGAACACTGAAGCTTTCTTT.

This clone has a count of ten or more. DNA for the CDR3: TGTGCCAGCAGCTTTACTAGCGGGGGGTCAAGGGAGACCCAGTACTTC. Translating gives CASSFTSGGSRETQYF. J is TRBJ2-5 and V is TRBV13; 12 positions match TRBD2. CDR3 length equals 16 residues. V was clipped by 3 bases and J by 5 bases; unmatched bases: 7. The germline V gene encodes CDR1 PRHDT and CDR2 FYEKMQ (reference sequence).

This rearrangement joins TRBV19 to TRBJ1-2, with 12 bases aligning to TRBD1. Germline lookup yields CDR1 LNHDA and CDR2 SQIVND (reference sequence). V was clipped by 7 bases and J by 3 bases; unmatched bases: 12. The CDR3 runs to 17 residues. CDR3 in amino acids: CASKFSGTGGEYYGYTF. In DNA, the CDR3 is TGTGCCAGTAAATTTTCCGGGACAGGGGGCGAATACTATGGCTACACCTTC.

The V and J genes are TRBV9 and TRBJ1-6; possible D gene TRBD1, 5 bases. The CDR3 has 14 residues. Germline V CDR1 and CDR2: SGDLS, YYNGEE. With 0 bases removed from V and 6 bases from J, the gap between germline ends came to 7 bases. The CDR3 loop is CASSVGGGNSPLHF. The CDR3 bases are TGTGCCAGCAGCGTAGGGGGGGGTAATTCACCCCTCCACTTT.

This clone was seen only a few times. The chain carries TRBV2 and TRBJ2-3, with 10 bases aligning to TRBD2. The CDR3 covers 17 residues. V lost 3 bases and J lost 2; bases outside the gene matches: 8. CDR1 and CDR2 from the germline V gene are SNHLY and FYNNEI. CDR3 nucleotide sequence: TGTGCCAGCAGTGATCGCCTAGCGGGGGATTTCACAGATACGCAGTATTTT. This gives the protein CASSDRLAGDFTDTQYF.

This clone was seen just once. The chain has TRBV6-1 and TRBJ2-1; 8 bases line up with TRBD2. Germline V lookup: CDR1 MNHNS, CDR2 SASEGT. The CDR3 covers 17 residues. V was clipped by 3 bases and J by 3 bases; unmatched bases: 10. CDR3 sequence: CASSDPTAGGFYNEQFF. The CDR3 DNA is TGTGCCAGCAGTGACCCTACGGCGGGGGGCTTCTACAATGAGCAGTTCTTC.

This clone has only a few counts. CDR3 DNA: TGTGCCAGCAGCGTAATAGGCAGGGGGCAAGAGACCCAGTACTTC. Residues: CASSVIGRGQETQYF. The chain carries TRBV9 and TRBJ2-5; TRBD1 matches at 7 bases. Germline assignment: CDR1 SGDLS and CDR2 YYNGEE. The CDR3 has 15 amino acids. V shed 1 base and J 2 bases; nucleotides not matched to a gene: 5.

This clone was detected only once. This sequence joins TRBV6-1 and TRBJ1-3; D perhaps matches TRBD1 (5 bases). Germline values: CDR1 MNHNS, CDR2 SASEGT. The CDR3 runs 15 residues. Trimming pared 3 bases from V and 2 bases from J, leaving 11 bases between. For the CDR3, the DNA is TGTGCCAGCAGTGACGACAGAACCGCTGGAAACACCATATATTTT. Translating gives CASSDDRTAGNTIYF.

The chain carries TRBV19 and TRBJ2-2; 8 nucleotides align to TRBD1. V lost 10 bases, J lost 6 bases, and 7 bases stayed unmatched. The CDR3 sequence is 13 residues long. Germline CDR1 LNHDA, CDR2 SQIVND (reference sequence). The chain's CDR3 is CATQTGAAGELFF. The CDR3 bases are TGTGCCACTCAGACAGGGGCGGCCGGGGAGCTGTTTTTT. Looking up the rest from reference TRBV19 and TRBJ2-2 gives the full variable domain: DGGITQSPKYLFRKEGQNVTLSCEQNLNHDAMYWYRQDPGQGLRLIYYSQIVNDFQKGDIAEGYSVSREKKESFPLTVTSAQKNPTAFYLCATQTGAAGELFFGEGSRLTVL.

A word on this clone: Other DNA sequences in the sample encode the same CDR3. This chain connects TRBV6-5 to TRBJ1-5; D perhaps matches TRBD1 (5 bases). Germline CDR1 reads MNHEY; CDR2 reads SVGAGI. This CDR3 is built from 15 residues. Trimming stripped 0 bases from V and 0 bases from J, with 6 bases between. CDR3 sequence: CASSYSGDSNQPQHF. The CDR3 bases are TGTGCCAGCAGTTACTCAGGGGATAGCAATCAGCCCCAGCATTTT.

The chain employs TRBV30 and TRBJ2-1; 12 nucleotides line up with TRBD2. The CDR3 totals 15 residues. CDR1 is GTSNPN, CDR2 SVGIG, per germline (reference sequence). J lost 5 bases, V lost 0 bases, and 2 bases had no gene match. DNA of the CDR3: TGTGCCTGGAGTGTTCTAGCGGGAGGGAACAATGAGCAGTTCTTC. This translates into CAWSVLAGGNNEQFF.

This rearrangement joins TRBV6-2 or TRBV6-3 to TRBJ2-7, with 12 positions matching TRBD2. The CDR3 is 15 residues long. The V gene end was trimmed by 2 bases and the J gene end by 6 bases; junction bases not matched to a gene: 5. Looked up from germline, CDR1 is MNHEY and CDR2 is SVGEGT. CDR3 amino acids: CASSYDGLAGREQYF. Here the CDR3 DNA reads TGTGCCAGCAGTTACGACGGACTAGCGGGACGCGAGCAGTACTTC.

This clone was found once. The chain couples TRBV21-1 to TRBJ1-5; TRBD1, the table's D call, was not compared with the DNA. TRBV21-1 is marked as a pseudogene. This CDR3 has 15 residues. CDR3 DNA: TGTGCCAGCAGCAAACAAACAGTACGGAATCAGCCCCAGCATTTT. Encoded protein: CASSKQTVRNQPQHF.

The rearrangement uses TRBV7-9 and TRBJ2-7; 7 positions agree with TRBD1. This CDR3 has 14 residues. The ends lost 5 bases at V and 2 bases at J; junction bases unmatched: 6. Germline values: CDR1 SEHNR, CDR2 FQNEAQ (reference sequence). The CDR3 is CASSPPDRAYEQYV. The CDR3 bases are TGTGCCAGCAGCCCTCCCGACAGGGCCTACGAGCAGTACGTC.

CDR3 region: CASSPRTATSGNTIYF. The CDR3, as DNA: TGTGCCAGCAGCCCAAGGACAGCCACATCTGGAAACACCATATATTTT. J is TRBJ1-3 and V is TRBV11-3; D is perhaps TRBD1 (6 bases). Germline V gives CDR1 SGHNT, CDR2 YENEEA. Between the trimmed V and J ends, which lost 5 bases and 1 base, there was a span of 15 bases. This CDR3 is built from 16 residues.

This chain links TRBV7-6 with TRBJ1-4; 7 bases agree with TRBD1. Germline-derived CDR1 and CDR2 are SGHVS and FNYEAQ. V dropped 1 base and J dropped 4; count of bases not matched to a gene: 15. The CDR3 spans 19 residues. Here the CDR3 DNA reads TGTGCCAGCAGCTTAGGGTTCAGGGACAGCCCGGGCGGTAATGAAAAACTGTTTTTT. Translating it yields CASSLGFRDSPGGNEKLFF.

The rearrangement links TRBV14 to TRBJ2-7, with D maybe TRBD2 (6 bases). V shed 0 bases and J shed 7 bases, with 16 bases lying between them. The CDR3 contains 15 residues. Germline assignment: CDR1 SGHDN and CDR2 FVKESK. CDR3 DNA: TGTGCCAGCAGCCAAGATCATCCCCCGGCGGGGGAGCAGTACTTC. Its protein product is CASSQDHPPAGEQYF. The variable domain in full, completed from reference TRBV14 and TRBJ2-7, reads EAGVTQFPSHSVIEKGQTVTLRCDPISGHDNLYWYRRVMGKEIKFLLHFVKESKQDESGMPNNRFLAERTGGTYSTLKVQPAELEDSGVYFCASSQDHPPAGEQYFGPGTRLTVT.

This clone showed up just once. The rearrangement links TRBV6-5 to TRBJ2-7; 7 bases are shared with TRBD1. Germline lookup yields CDR1 MNHEY and CDR2 SVGAGI. This CDR3 has 12 residues. The J segment lost 3 bases and the V segment lost 11 bases, leaving 7 bases of the junction unmatched. The CDR3 sequence: CAVGTAYYEQYF. In nucleotides, the CDR3 is TGTGCCGTAGGGACAGCTTACTACGAGCAGTACTTC.

The V call is TRBV5-1, the J call TRBJ1-3; D not resolved. This CDR3 contains 15 residues. Trimming removed 0 bases at V and 0 bases at J, with 7 bases between. Germline lookup yields CDR1 SGHRS and CDR2 YFSETQ. In DNA, the CDR3 is TGCGCCAGCAGCTTGGACAGTAACTCTGGAAACACCATATATTTT. Translation: CASSLDSNSGNTIYF.

A note on this clone: The junction differs from germline at one of its ends, possibly a read error. V and J are TRBV7-7 and TRBJ2-1, with D uncertain. CDR1 and CDR2 (germline): SSHAT, FNYEAQ (reference sequence). The CDR3 spans 16 residues. The CDR3 DNA follows: TGTGCTAGCAGCTTAAGCTTTACAGACCGGCCCAATGAGCAGTTCTTC. Its protein product is CASSLSFTDRPNEQFF.

Of note for this clone: The junction shows a germline mismatch at one end, possibly a read error. The chain carries TRBV25-1 and TRBJ2-1, with D perhaps matching TRBD2 (5 bases). CDR3 length equals 13 residues. Germline assignment: CDR1 MGHDK and CDR2 SYGVNS. As DNA, the CDR3 is TGTGCCAGCGGTGAGGCCTGGGAGAATGAGCAGTTCTTC. Translated, it gives CASGEAWENEQFF.

The V gene is TRBV6-5, the J gene TRBJ2-7; 8 nucleotides line up with TRBD1. This CDR3 region has 15 residues. Germline V gives CDR1 MNHEY, CDR2 SVGAGI. The ends lost 5 bases at V and 0 bases at J; junction bases unmatched: 6. The CDR3 DNA sequence: TGTGCCAGCAGTCCGAACAGGGGGAGCTCCTACGAGCAGTACGTC. It codes for CASSPNRGSSYEQYV.

The chain uses TRBV7-8 and TRBJ2-1, with TRBD2 identical over 8 bases. V was clipped by 5 bases and J by 9 bases; unmatched bases: 9. CDR3 length: 14 residues. From germline, CDR1 is SGHVS and CDR2 FQNEAQ. CDR3 sequence: CASSPLAGRSEQFF. CDR3 nucleotide sequence: TGTGCCAGCAGCCCATTAGCGGGGCGCTCTGAGCAGTTCTTC.

The rearrangement uses TRBV11-3 and TRBJ2-2; D perhaps matches TRBD1 (6 bases). There are 16 residues in the CDR3. Germline V gives CDR1 SGHNT, CDR2 YENEEA. Trimming took off 5 bases at V and 3 bases at J, with 16 bases between the two ends. The CDR3 loop reads CASSRGQSGDTGELFF. The CDR3 DNA is TGTGCCAGCAGCCGGGGACAATCCGGGGACACCGGGGAGCTGTTTTTT.

This clone appeared once. This chain uses TRBV25-1 with TRBJ1-1; 8 positions match TRBD1. The J segment lost 5 bases and the V segment lost 3 bases, leaving 2 bases of the junction unmatched. CDR1 MGHDK and CDR2 SYGVNS come from the germline V gene. This CDR3 is 13 amino acids long. CDR3 region: CASSDRGQTEAFF. Written as DNA, the CDR3 is TGTGCCAGCAGTGACAGGGGGCAAACTGAAGCTTTCTTT.

The gene calls are TRBV30 and TRBJ2-7; D is perhaps TRBD2 (5 bases). The CDR3 length is 13 residues. In germline, CDR1 is GTSNPN, CDR2 SVGIG (reference sequence). The V and J ends lost 0 bases and 0 bases respectively, with 6 bases between them. The CDR3 protein is CAWSVGSSYEQYF. The CDR3 coding sequence is TGTGCCTGGAGTGTTGGGAGCTCCTACGAGCAGTACTTC.

The chain uses TRBV7-2 and TRBJ2-3; tentatively, D is TRBD2 (6 bases). Germline V gene sequence: CDR1 SGHTA, CDR2 FQGNSA. The CDR3 length is 13 residues. V was pared by 5 bases and J by 4 bases, with 10 bases between. The CDR3 DNA reads as TGTGCCAGCAGCGGTAGCGGTCCAGATACGCAGTATTTT. This codes for CASSGSGPDTQYF.

The chain uses TRBV21-1 and TRBJ1-5; whether TRBD1, the table's D call, matches the DNA was not checked. TRBV21-1 is noted as a pseudogene. The length of the CDR3 is 15 residues. CDR3 loop: CASSKDDGHNQPQHF. The CDR3 DNA sequence: TGTGCCAGCAGCAAAGACGACGGACACAATCAGCCCCAGCATTTT.

The CDR3 coding sequence is TGCGCCAGCAGCTTGACAGGGGGAAGCGGGGAGCTGTTTTTT. This codes for CASSLTGGSGELFF. The chain employs TRBV5-1 and TRBJ2-2; 8 nucleotides align to TRBD1. The CDR3 sequence is 14 residues long. Germline V gene lookup returns CDR1 SGHRS and CDR2 YFSETQ. J gave up 7 bases and V 1 base, and 3 bases lay outside the gene matches.

In its sample, this clone was seen a few times. The rearrangement joins TRBV2 to TRBJ2-3; no clear D gene. Germline CDR1 and CDR2: SNHLY and FYNNEI. V was shortened by 5 bases and J by 4 bases, with 7 bases between the two germline ends. The CDR3 sequence is 12 residues long. CDR3 in DNA: TGTGCCAGCAGTCAACAGTCAGATACGCAGTATTTT. Translating gives CASSQQSDTQYF.

This rearrangement joins TRBV27 to TRBJ2-4, with D uncertain. The V end was cut by 4 bases, the J end by 3 bases, with 19 bases between. CDR3 size: 17 residues. Germline loops: CDR1 MNHEY, CDR2 SMNVEV (reference sequence). In DNA, the CDR3 is TGTGCCAGCAGTTCGACGCCGGATAGCCCGAGCAAAAACATTCAGTACTTC. The encoded protein is CASSSTPDSPSKNIQYF.